This TCR beta chain was obtained from a study of T cells in Graves' hyperthyroidism and ophthalmopathy. As for the study in general: Peripheral blood sampling occurred at initial diagnosis, before any treatment. Overall study results and limits: The model foresaw ophthalmopathy a median 6.5 months prior to onset. A 13 V-J model separated ophthalmopathy from stable hyperthyroidism.

TCR beta CDR3 sequences were amplified from RNA transcripts. A set of HTBI primers served as the primers for a first-round RT-PCR of the TCR CDR3. TCRdb reanalysed the multiplex PCR reads using MiXCR and keeps one entry per CDR3 protein. The sample gives around 300,000 distinct CDR3 sequences, 12% to 15% of which show up once; around 30% is in the top ten. The V end lost 5 bases, the J end lost 5 bases, and 13 bases lay between the germline ends. This CDR3 is built from 14 residues. The PBMCs had their origin in about 9.7 ml of fresh peripheral blood. This clonotype was seen repeatedly, ten times or more. Antigen unknown.

The sequenced sample consisted of blood. The chain couples TRBV12-3 or TRBV12-4 to TRBJ1-5; D remains ambiguous. This TCR was recovered from a woman aged 45-65 years with Graves' hyperthyroidism that later progressed to Graves' ophthalmopathy. This chain's CDR3 is CASSLLVVDQPQHF. Here the CDR3 DNA reads TGTGCCAGCAGTCTCTTAGTTGTGGATCAGCCCCAGCATTTT.